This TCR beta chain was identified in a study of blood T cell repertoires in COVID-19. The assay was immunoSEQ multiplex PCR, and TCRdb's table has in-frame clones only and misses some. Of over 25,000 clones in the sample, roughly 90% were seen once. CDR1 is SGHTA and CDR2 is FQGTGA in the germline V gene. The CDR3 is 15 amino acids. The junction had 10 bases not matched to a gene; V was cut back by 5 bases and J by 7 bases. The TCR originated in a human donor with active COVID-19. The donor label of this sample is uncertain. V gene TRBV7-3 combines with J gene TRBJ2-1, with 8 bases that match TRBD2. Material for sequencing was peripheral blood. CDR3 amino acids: CASSLSIAGSNEQFF. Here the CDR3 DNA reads TGTGCCAGCAGCCTTTCTATAGCGGGGTCGAATGAGCAGTTCTTC. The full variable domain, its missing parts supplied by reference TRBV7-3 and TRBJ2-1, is GAGVSQTPSNKVTEKGKYVELRCDPISGHTALYWYRQSLGQGPEFLIYFQGTGAADDSGLPNDRFFAVRPEGSVSTLKIQRTERGDSAVYLCASSLSIAGSNEQFFGPGTRLTVL.